This is a list of T cell receptor beta chains from one sample in a study of shared clonotypes between healthy human individuals. Profiling relied on immunoSEQ multiplex PCR, and the TCRdb table lists in-frame clones only, not all of them. The table lists roughly 1.5 million clones, nearly 99% of them singletons. Sample: naive CD4+ T cells sorted from blood. The receptors were gathered from a man under 40 in good health. CDR3s include the opening cysteine and the closing phenylalanine or tryptophan. A D gene is named only where the DNA matches it firmly. Only some rows state a clone size, as once, few, many or a class for expanded clones.

>TRBV9|TRBD2|-|TRBJ2-5
TGTGCCAGCAGCGAGGGGACTAGCGGGAACGGCGAGACCCAGTACTTC
CASSEGTSGNGETQYF
>TRBV9|-|-|TRBJ1-1
TGTGCCAGCAGCGTAGGTTTTACTGGGGGGAGTGACACTGAAGCTTTCTTT
CASSVGFTGGSDTEAFF
>TRBV10-3|-|once|TRBJ2-3
TGTGCCATCAGTGACCCCCGAATCACAGATACGCAGTATTTT
CAISDPRITDTQYF
>TRBV27|-|-|TRBJ2-1
TGTGCCAGCAGTTTATTAGCCCTCTCCTACAATGAGCAGTTCTTC
CASSLLALSYNEQFF
>TRBV4-1|-|-|TRBJ2-1
TGCGCCAGCAGCCCCCTAGCACTGAGCTCCTACAATGAGCAGTTCTTC
CASSPLALSSYNEQFF
>TRBV28|TRBD2|-|TRBJ2-1
TGTGCCAGCAGTCCGGGGACTAGCTCCTACAATGAGCAGTTCTTC
CASSPGTSSYNEQFF
>TRBV29-1|TRBD1|-|TRBJ1-2
TGCAGCGTTGGGCTTGACAGGGGTGGCTACACCTTC
CSVGLDRGGYTF
>TRBV9|TRBD2|once|TRBJ2-1
TGTGCCAGCAGCCTATACCCCTTGGCGGGGGCCTACAATGAGCAGTTCTTC
CASSLYPLAGAYNEQFF
>TRBV21-1|-|-|TRBJ2-5
TGTGCCAGCAGCAACCGGGAGACCCAGTACTTC
CASSNRETQYF
>TRBV11-2|-|once|TRBJ2-7
TGTGCCAGCAGCACACAGGGAGTAGGAGAGCAGTACTTC
CASSTQGVGEQYF
>TRBV15|-|-|TRBJ1-5
TGTGCCACCAGCATAGTTAGCAATCAGCCCCAGCATTTT
CATSIVSNQPQHF
>TRBV18|-|-|TRBJ1-5
TGTGCCAGCTCCCCAACAGGTGATCATAGCAATCAGCCCCAGCATTTT
CASSPTGDHSNQPQHF
>TRBV2|-|-|TRBJ2-7
TGTGCCAGCAGTGAAGCGCTTAACGAGCAGTACTTC
CASSEALNEQYF
>TRBV2|-|-|TRBJ2-1
TGTGCCAGCAGTGAACGGCAGGGGGGGCCGGATGAGCAGTTCTTC
CASSERQGGPDEQFF
>TRBV4-1|TRBD2|-|TRBJ2-1
TGCGCCAGCAGCCAAGAAAGGACTAGCGGGAGTTGGGATGAGCAGTTCTTC
CASSQERTSGSWDEQFF
>TRBV4-3|-|-|TRBJ2-1
TGCGCCAGCAGCCAAGATCAGTTCACAGAGCAGTTCTTC
CASSQDQFTEQFF
>TRBV5-6|-|-|TRBJ2-5
TGTGCCAGCAGCTTGGCGGGGTTGGGAGAGACCCAGTACTTC
CASSLAGLGETQYF
>TRBV11-3|TRBD1|-|TRBJ1-5
TGTGCCAGCAGCTTAGTTCAGCCGGGACAGGGATATAGCAATCAGCCCCAGCATTTT
CASSLVQPGQGYSNQPQHF
>TRBV18|-|-|TRBJ1-1
TGTGCCAGCTCACTTGCTATTGAAGCTTTCTTT
CASSLAIEAFF
>TRBV6-6|-|-|TRBJ2-7
TGTGCCAGCAGGGAGGACAGCTCCTACGAGCAGTACTTC
CASREDSSYEQYF
>TRBV2|TRBD1|-|TRBJ1-3
TGTGCCAGCGCCGGGACAGGGGGAAACACCATATATTTT
CASAGTGGNTIYF
>TRBV28|TRBD2|-|TRBJ2-5
TGTGCCAGCAGGTCTAGCGGGACGTACCAAGAGACCCAGTACTTC
CASRSSGTYQETQYF
>TRBV11-2|TRBD1|-|TRBJ2-2
TGTGCCAGCAGCCGTACCGGGACAGGGGGCAGCACCGGGGAGCTGTTTTTT
CASSRTGTGGSTGELFF
>TRBV6-5|-|-|TRBJ2-5
TGTGCCAGCAGTTACTCTAGCCCAGACGGAGAGACCCAGTACTTC
CASSYSSPDGETQYF
>TRBV18|-|-|TRBJ1-2
TGTGCCAGCTCACCATTGACAGCTGTCTATGGCTACACCTTC
CASSPLTAVYGYTF
>TRBV7-3|TRBD2|-|TRBJ2-1
TGTGCCAGCAGCCCCACGCCCCCGGCTAGCGGGAGGGCCAATGAGCAGTTCTTC
CASSPTPPASGRANEQFF
>TRBV11-2|-|-|TRBJ1-1
TGTGCCAGCAGCGCCCGACAGGTAGAGAACACTGAAGCTTTCTTT
CASSARQVENTEAFF
>TRBV28|-|-|TRBJ2-7
TGTGCCAGCAGTTTATCCTTACCCGAGCAGTACTTC
CASSLSLPEQYF
>TRBV4-3|-|-|TRBJ2-5
TGCGCCAGCAGCCAAGGAATAGCGTTGGGGGAGACCCAGTACTTC
CASSQGIALGETQYF
>TRBV19|TRBD2|-|TRBJ2-2
TGTGCCAGTAACGGGGGGGTGAACACCGGGGAGCTGTTTTTT
CASNGGVNTGELFF
>TRBV11-3|-|-|TRBJ2-2
TGTGCCAGCGGAAACACCGGGGAGCTGTTTTTT
CASGNTGELFF
>TRBV5-1|TRBD2|once|TRBJ2-1
TGCGCCAGCAGCCGTGGACTAGCGGGAGTTACAGTTGAGCAGTTCTTC
CASSRGLAGVTVEQFF
>TRBV7-9|-|-|TRBJ2-1
TGTGCCAGCAGCTTAGCAAGTACGGGAGAAGGCCAGTTCTTC
CASSLASTGEGQFF
>TRBV9|-|-|TRBJ2-1
TGTGCCAGCACCGTCGGGACGGGAGATTACAATGAGCAGTTCTTC
CASTVGTGDYNEQFF
>TRBV10-3|-|-|TRBJ1-5
TGTGCCATCTCGCCACAACGGCTCAATCAGCCCCAGCATTTT
CAISPQRLNQPQHF
>TRBV5-8|-|-|TRBJ2-7
TGTGCCAGCACCCCCGGAGGGGGTTCCATCATCGTGGAGCAGTACTTC
CASTPGGGSIIVEQYF
>TRBV19|-|-|TRBJ2-7
TGTGCCAGTAGTATATCCCCGGGAGCCTACGAGCAGTACTTC
CASSISPGAYEQYF
>TRBV5-1|-|-|TRBJ2-2
TGCGCCAGCAGCTTGGCGTCAGGGGAAACCGGGGAGCTGTTTTTT
CASSLASGETGELFF
>TRBV29-1|-|-|TRBJ2-7
TGCAGCGTCGGATCCTACGAGCAGTACTTC
CSVGSYEQYF
>TRBV11-2|-|-|TRBJ2-1
TGTGCCAGCAGCTTAAATCGGGACAATGAGCAGTTCTTC
CASSLNRDNEQFF
>TRBV9|-|-|TRBJ1-1
TGTGCCAGCAGCGTAGAGTTATGGACTGAAGCTTTCTTT
CASSVELWTEAFF
>TRBV9|-|-|TRBJ2-7
TGTGCCAGCAGCGTAGGGTCAGGGACCTGGAAGCAGTACTTC
CASSVGSGTWKQYF
>TRBV11-2|-|-|TRBJ2-1
TGTGCCAGCAGCTCGCCGGGCGTGTACAATGAGCAGTTCTTC
CASSSPGVYNEQFF
>TRBV5-1|-|-|TRBJ2-6
TGCGCCAGCAGCAAGGGTAATACTGGGGCCAACGTCCTGACTTTC
CASSKGNTGANVLTF
>TRBV21-1|-|once|TRBJ1-5
TGTGCCAGCAGCCAACCCCGGGGTGCTCGCAATCAGCCCCAGCATTTT
CASSQPRGARNQPQHF
>TRBV4-1|TRBD1|-|TRBJ1-5
TGCGCCAGCAGCCTTGGGACAGGGGTTTCGAGCAATCAGCCCCAGCATTTT
CASSLGTGVSSNQPQHF
>TRBV5-1|-|-|TRBJ2-1
TGCGCCAGCAGCTTGGAGGTAGCGGAGTACAATGAGCAGTTCTTC
CASSLEVAEYNEQFF